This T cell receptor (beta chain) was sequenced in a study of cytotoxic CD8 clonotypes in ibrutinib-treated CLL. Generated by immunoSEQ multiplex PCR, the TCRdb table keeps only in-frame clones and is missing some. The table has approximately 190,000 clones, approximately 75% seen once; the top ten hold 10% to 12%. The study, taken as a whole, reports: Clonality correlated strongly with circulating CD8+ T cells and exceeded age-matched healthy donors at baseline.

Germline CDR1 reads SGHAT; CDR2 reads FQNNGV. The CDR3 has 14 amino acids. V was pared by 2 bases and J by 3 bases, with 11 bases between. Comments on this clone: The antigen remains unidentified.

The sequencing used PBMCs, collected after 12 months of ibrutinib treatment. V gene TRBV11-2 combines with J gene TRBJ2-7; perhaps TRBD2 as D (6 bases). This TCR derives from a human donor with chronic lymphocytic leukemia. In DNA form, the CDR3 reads TGTGCCAGCAGCTTAATGTCCGGGGGCTACGAGCAGTACTTC. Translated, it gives CASSLMSGGYEQYF.